Below, one T cell receptor (beta chain) is given with its context. Its antigen remains unidentified. Profiled with immunoSEQ multiplex PCR; TCRdb holds only in-frame clones, not every one. Among about 180,000 clones listed, about 89% were seen once. The sample originates from a study of cytomegalovirus exposure and HLA in healthy donors. Study-wide points: That first-cohort TCR clusters tended to co-occur in the roughly 110 validation repertoires was found in a later analysis. Cytomegalovirus-associated TCR beta chains were listed, numbering 164. CMV antigen specificity was confirmed in vitro for a few CMV-associated chains.

Germline-derived CDR1 and CDR2 are SGHRS and YFSETQ. Trimming took 8 bases from V and 4 from J, leaving 16 bases between them. This CDR3 is built from 14 residues. The chain links TRBV5-1 to TRBJ2-1, with D perhaps TRBD2 (6 bases). The clonotype was recovered from a man aged 18 to 29 in good health and CMV-seropositive. Sequenced material: PBMCs. The CDR3 reads CASATRREYNEQFF. The CDR3 DNA is TGCGCCAGTGCCACTCGGAGGGAATACAATGAGCAGTTCTTC.